The present entry profiles one T cell receptor beta chain with its context. Its target is unknown. The sample is drawn from a study of T cell responses to AZD1222 COVID-19 vaccine. Trimming stripped 6 bases from V and 5 bases from J, with 16 bases between. The germline V gene has CDR1 MNHEY and CDR2 SVGAGI. The CDR3 has 14 residues. This table comes from immunoSEQ multiplex PCR, and its TCRdb copy is limited to in-frame clones, with some not included. Found here are about 84,000 clones, 80% to 90% of them singletons; the top ten hold 9% to 13%. Whole-study results and caveats: Most donors were white British and more were female, and clonal diversity was possibly underestimated.

The sequences come from peripheral blood, collected 28 days after the second AZD1222 dose. This clonotype was obtained from an adult who received the AZD1222 COVID-19 vaccine. The V gene is TRBV6-5, the J gene TRBJ1-1, with a tentative D call TRBD1 (6 bases). The CDR3 nucleotides read TGTGCCAGCAGCCTCTCCACAGGGTTTACTGAAGCTTTCTTT. It is translated as CASSLSTGFTEAFF.